The entry that follows covers one T cell receptor (beta chain) sequence. Its specificity is not known. CDR3 size: 16 residues. V was pared by 2 bases and J by 4 bases, with 8 bases of the junction left unmatched. In germline, CDR1 is MGHDK, CDR2 SYGVNS. Produced via immunoSEQ multiplex PCR; TCRdb's table is partial and in-frame only. The top ten hold around 5% of the sample, which has about 160,000 clones, roughly nine tenths seen once. This sample is drawn from a study of lymphopenia after photon versus proton radiotherapy. Whole-study findings and limits: Survival link was tested only in deceased patients; proton benefit remains a possibility. In patients who died, overall survival fell as post-nadir TCR diversity dropped more. Proton therapy kept repertoires fairly stable, unlike photons, which gained effector/memory cells.

The rearrangement joins TRBV25-1 to TRBJ2-3, with 8 bases that match TRBD2. The receptor was derived from a man aged 45 to 65 with gastric cancer. Sequencing used peripheral blood, obtained from a patient treated with photon-based radiotherapy. CDR3 DNA sequence: TGTGCCAGCAGTGAAACCGGACTAGCCGGAGCAGATACGCAGTATTTT. It encodes CASSETGLAGADTQYF.